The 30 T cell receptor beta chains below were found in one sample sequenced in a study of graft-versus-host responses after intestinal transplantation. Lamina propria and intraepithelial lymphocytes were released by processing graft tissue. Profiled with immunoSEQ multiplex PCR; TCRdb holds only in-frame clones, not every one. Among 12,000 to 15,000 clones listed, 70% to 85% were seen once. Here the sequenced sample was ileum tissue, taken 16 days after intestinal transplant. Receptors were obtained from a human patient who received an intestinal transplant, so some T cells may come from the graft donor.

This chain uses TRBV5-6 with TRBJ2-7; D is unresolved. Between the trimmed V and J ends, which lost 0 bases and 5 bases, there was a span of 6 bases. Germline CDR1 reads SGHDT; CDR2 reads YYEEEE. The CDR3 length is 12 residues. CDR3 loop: CASSLGIHEQYF. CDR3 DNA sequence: TGTGCCAGCAGCTTGGGTATCCACGAGCAGTACTTC.

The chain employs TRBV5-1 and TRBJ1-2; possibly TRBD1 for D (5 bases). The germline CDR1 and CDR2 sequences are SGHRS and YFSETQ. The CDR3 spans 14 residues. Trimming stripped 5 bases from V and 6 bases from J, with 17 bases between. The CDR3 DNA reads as TGCGCCAGCAGTAGAGACGCAGGGCTGGATGGCTACACCTTC. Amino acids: CASSRDAGLDGYTF. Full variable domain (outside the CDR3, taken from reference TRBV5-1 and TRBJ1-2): KAGVTQTPRYLIKTRGQQVTLSCSPISGHRSVSWYQQTPGQGLQFLFEYFSETQRNKGNFPGRFSGRQFSNSRSEMNVSTLELGDSALYLCASSRDAGLDGYTFGSGTRLTVV.

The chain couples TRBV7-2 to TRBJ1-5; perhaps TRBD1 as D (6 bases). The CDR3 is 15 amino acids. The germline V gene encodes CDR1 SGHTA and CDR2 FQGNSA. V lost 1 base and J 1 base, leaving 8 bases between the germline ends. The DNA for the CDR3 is TGTGCCAGCAGCTTAGTCCAGGGGAGCAATCAGCCCCAGCATTTT. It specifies CASSLVQGSNQPQHF.

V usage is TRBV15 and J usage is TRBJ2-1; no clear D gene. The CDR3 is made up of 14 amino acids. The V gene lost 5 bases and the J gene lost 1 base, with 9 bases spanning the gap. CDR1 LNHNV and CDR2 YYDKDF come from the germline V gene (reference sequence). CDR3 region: CATSSSRSYNEQFF. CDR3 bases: TGTGCCACCAGCTCATCTAGATCCTACAATGAGCAGTTCTTC.

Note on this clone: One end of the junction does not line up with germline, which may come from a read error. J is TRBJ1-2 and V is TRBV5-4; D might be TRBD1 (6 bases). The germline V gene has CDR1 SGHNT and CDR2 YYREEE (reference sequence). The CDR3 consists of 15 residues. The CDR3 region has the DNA TGCGCCAGCAGCCCCGAACATGACAGGATTTATGGCTACACCTTC. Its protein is CASSPEHDRIYGYTF.

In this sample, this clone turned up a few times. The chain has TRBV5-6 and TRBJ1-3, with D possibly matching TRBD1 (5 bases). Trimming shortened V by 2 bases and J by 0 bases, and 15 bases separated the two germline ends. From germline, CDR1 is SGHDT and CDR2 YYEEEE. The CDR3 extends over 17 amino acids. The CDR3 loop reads CASSFKPRATSGNTIYF. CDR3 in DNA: TGTGCCAGCAGCTTCAAACCCAGGGCCACCTCTGGAAACACCATATATTTT.

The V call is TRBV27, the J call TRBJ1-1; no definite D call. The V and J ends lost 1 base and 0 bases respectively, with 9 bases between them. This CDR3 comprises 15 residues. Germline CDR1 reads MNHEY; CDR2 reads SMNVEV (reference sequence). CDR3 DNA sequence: TGTGCCAGCAGTTTATATGGCGGGGTGAACACTGAAGCTTTCTTT. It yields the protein CASSLYGGVNTEAFF.

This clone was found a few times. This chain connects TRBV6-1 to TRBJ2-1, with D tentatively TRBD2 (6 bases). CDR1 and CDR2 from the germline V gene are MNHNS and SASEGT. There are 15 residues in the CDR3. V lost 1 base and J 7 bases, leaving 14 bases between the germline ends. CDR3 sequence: CASSEVVAEGNEQFF. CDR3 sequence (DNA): TGTGCCAGCAGTGAAGTGGTAGCGGAGGGGAATGAGCAGTTCTTC.

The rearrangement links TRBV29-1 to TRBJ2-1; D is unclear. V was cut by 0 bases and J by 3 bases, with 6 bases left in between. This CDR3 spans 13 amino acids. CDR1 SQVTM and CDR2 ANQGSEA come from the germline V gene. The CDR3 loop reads CSVEELFYNEQFF. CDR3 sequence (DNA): TGCAGCGTTGAAGAACTCTTCTACAATGAGCAGTTCTTC.

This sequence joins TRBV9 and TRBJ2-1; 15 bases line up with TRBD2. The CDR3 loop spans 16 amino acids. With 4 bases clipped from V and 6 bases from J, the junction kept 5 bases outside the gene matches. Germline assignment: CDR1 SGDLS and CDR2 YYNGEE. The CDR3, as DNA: TGTGCCAGCAGCCCGGGACTAGCGGGAGGCCTCAATGAGCAGTTCTTC. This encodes CASSPGLAGGLNEQFF.

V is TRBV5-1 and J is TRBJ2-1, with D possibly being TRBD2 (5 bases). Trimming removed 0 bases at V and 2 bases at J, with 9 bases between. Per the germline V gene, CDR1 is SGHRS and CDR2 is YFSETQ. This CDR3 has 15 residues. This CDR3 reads CASSLDSAAYNEQFF. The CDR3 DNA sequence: TGCGCCAGCAGCTTGGATAGCGCTGCCTACAATGAGCAGTTCTTC.

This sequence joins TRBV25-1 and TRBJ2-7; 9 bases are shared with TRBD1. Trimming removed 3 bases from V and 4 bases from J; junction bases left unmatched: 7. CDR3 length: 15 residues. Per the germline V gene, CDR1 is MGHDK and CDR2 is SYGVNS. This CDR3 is CASSEGTGYWYEQYF. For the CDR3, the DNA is TGTGCCAGCAGTGAGGGGACAGGGTATTGGTACGAGCAGTACTTC.

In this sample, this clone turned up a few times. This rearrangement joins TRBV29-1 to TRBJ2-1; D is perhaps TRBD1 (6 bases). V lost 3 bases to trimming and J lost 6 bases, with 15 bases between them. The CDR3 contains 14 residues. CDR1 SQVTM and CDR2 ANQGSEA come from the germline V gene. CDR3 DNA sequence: TGCAGCGTTGAGGGGGCCCCGGGGCTCAATGAGCAGTTCTTC. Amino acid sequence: CSVEGAPGLNEQFF.

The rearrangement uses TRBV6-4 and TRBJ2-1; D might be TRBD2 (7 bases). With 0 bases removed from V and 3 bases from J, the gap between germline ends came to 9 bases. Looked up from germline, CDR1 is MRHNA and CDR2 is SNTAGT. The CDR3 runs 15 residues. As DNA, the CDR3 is TGTGCCAGCAGTGACTCAGGGGGGGACTACAATGAGCAGTTCTTC. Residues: CASSDSGGDYNEQFF.

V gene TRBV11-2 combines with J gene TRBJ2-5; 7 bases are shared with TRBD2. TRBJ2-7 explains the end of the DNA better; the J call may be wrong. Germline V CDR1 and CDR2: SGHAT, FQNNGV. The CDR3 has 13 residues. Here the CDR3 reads CASSSGPTYEQYF. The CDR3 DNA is TGTGCCAGCAGTAGCGGGCCTACCTACGAGCAGTACTTC.

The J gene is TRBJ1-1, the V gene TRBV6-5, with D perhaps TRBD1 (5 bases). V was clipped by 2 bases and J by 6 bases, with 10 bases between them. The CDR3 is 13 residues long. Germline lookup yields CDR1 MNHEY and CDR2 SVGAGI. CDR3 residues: CASSYGGMSEAFF. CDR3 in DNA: TGTGCCAGCAGTTACGGGGGGATGTCTGAAGCTTTCTTT.

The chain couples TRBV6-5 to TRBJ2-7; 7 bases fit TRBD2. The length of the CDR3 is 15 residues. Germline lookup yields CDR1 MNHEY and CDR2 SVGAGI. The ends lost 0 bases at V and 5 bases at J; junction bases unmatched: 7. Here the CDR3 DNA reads TGTGCCAGCAGTTACTCTCGGGGGGAAGCTCACGAGCAGTACTTC. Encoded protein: CASSYSRGEAHEQYF.

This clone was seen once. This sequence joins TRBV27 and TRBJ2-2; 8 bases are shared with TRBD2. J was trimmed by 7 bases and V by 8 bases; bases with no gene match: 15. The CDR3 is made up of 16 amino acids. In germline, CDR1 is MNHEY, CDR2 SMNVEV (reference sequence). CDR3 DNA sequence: TGTGCCAGCTCCCCCTGGGCGGGAGGTGGAGACGGGGAGCTGTTTTTT. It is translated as CASSPWAGGGDGELFF.

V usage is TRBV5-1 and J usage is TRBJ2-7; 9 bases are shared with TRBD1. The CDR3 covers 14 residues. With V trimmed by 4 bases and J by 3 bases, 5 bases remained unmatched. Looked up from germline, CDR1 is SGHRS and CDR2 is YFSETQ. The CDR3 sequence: CASSTTGGLYEQYF. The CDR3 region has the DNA TGCGCCAGCAGCACGACAGGGGGGCTCTACGAGCAGTACTTC. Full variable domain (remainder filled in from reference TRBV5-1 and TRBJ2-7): KAGVTQTPRYLIKTRGQQVTLSCSPISGHRSVSWYQQTPGQGLQFLFEYFSETQRNKGNFPGRFSGRQFSNSRSEMNVSTLELGDSALYLCASSTTGGLYEQYFGPGTRLTVT.

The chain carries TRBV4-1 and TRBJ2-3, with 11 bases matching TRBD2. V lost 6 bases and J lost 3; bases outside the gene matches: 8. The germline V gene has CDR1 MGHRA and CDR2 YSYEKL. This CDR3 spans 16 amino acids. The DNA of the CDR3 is TGCGCCAGCAGACTACGACTAGCGGGAATGACAGATACGCAGTATTTT. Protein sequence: CASRLRLAGMTDTQYF.

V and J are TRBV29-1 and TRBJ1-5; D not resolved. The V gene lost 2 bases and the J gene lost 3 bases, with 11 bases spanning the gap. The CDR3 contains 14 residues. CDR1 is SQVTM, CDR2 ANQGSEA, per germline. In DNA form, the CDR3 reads TGCAGCGTTGAAACCGGGTCCAACAATCAGCCCCAGCATTTT. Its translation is CSVETGSNNQPQHF.

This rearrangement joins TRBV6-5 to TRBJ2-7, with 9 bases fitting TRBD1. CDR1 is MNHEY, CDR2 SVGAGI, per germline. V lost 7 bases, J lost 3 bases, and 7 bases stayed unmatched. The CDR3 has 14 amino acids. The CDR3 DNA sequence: TGTGCCAGCACCCAGGGGACAGGGAGCTACGAGCAGTACTTC. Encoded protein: CASTQGTGSYEQYF.

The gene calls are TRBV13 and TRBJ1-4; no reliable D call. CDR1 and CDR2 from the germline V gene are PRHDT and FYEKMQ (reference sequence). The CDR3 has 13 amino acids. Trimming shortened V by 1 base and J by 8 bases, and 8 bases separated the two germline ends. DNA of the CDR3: TGTGCCAGCAGCTTAGCAGGTTTGGAAAAACTGTTTTTT. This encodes CASSLAGLEKLFF.

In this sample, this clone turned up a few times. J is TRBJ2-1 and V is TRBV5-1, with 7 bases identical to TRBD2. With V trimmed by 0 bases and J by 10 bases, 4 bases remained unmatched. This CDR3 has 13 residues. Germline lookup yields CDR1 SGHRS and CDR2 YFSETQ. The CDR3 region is CASSLDPGGEQFF. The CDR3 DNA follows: TGCGCCAGCAGCTTGGATCCGGGAGGCGAGCAGTTCTTC.

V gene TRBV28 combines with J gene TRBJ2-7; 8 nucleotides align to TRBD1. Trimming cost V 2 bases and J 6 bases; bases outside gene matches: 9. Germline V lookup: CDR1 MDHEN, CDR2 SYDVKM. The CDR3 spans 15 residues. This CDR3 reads CASSLNSRGLGEQYF. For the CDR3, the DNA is TGTGCCAGCAGTTTAAACTCCAGGGGGCTTGGCGAGCAGTACTTC.

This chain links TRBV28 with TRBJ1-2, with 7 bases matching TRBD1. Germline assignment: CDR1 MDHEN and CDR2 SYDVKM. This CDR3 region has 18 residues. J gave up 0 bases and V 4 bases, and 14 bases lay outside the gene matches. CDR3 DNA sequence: TGTGCCAGCAGTTATCCACAAGACAGGGCTTTAACTAACTATGGCTACACCTTC. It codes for CASSYPQDRALTNYGYTF.

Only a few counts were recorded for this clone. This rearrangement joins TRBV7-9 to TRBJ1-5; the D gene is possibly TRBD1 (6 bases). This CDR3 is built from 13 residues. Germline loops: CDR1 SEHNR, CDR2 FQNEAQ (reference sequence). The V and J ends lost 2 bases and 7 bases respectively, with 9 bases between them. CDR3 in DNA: TGTGCCAGCAGCTTAACAGGGCTACAGCCCCAGCATTTT. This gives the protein CASSLTGLQPQHF.

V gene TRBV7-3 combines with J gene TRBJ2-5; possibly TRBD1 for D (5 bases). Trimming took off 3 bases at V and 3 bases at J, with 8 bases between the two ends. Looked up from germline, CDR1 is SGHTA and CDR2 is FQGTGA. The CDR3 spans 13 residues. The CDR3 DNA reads TGTGCCAGCAGCTTCGACAGAGAAGAGACCCAGTACTTC. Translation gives CASSFDREETQYF.

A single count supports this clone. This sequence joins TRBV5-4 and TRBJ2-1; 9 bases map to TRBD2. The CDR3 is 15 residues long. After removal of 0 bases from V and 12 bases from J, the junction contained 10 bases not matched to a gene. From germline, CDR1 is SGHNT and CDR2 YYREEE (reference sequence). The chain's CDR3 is CASSLVASGVRGQFF. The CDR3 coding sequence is TGTGCCAGCAGCTTGGTAGCTAGCGGGGTACGGGGGCAGTTCTTC. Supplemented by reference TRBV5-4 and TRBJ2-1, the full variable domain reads ETGVTQSPTHLIKTRGQQVTLRCSSQSGHNTVSWYQQALGQGPQFIFQYYREEENGRGNFPPRFSGLQFPNYSSELNVNALELDDSALYLCASSLVASGVRGQFFGPGTRLTVL.

The CDR3 loop reads CASSDRVSYEQYF. The CDR3 nucleotides read TGTGCCAGCAGTGACAGGGTGTCCTACGAGCAGTACTTC. This chain uses TRBV2 with TRBJ2-7; D possibly corresponds to TRBD1 (5 bases). V gave up 3 bases and J gave up 1 base, with 7 bases separating them. There are 13 residues in the CDR3. Germline V CDR1 and CDR2: SNHLY, FYNNEI. Together with reference TRBV2 and TRBJ2-7, the CDR3 gives the full variable domain: EPEVTQTPSHQVTQMGQEVILRCVPISNHLYFYWYRQILGQKVEFLVSFYNNEISEKSEIFDDQFSVERPDGSNFTLKIRSTKLEDSAMYFCASSDRVSYEQYFGPGTRLTVT.